Each of the 30 T cell receptor beta chains below was sequenced from the same sample in a study of shared T cell receptors in the human thymus. The table came from immunoSEQ multiplex PCR; TCRdb's copy has only in-frame clones and leaves some out. The sample has 650,000 to 950,000 clones; 70% to 90% are singletons. This sample also belongs to another study, concerning human thymus T cells.

Sequences were obtained from thymocytes. The source is a girl in the first two years of life with a congenital heart defect.

This rearrangement joins TRBV19 to TRBJ1-5; TRBD1 is a possible D gene (6 bases). The CDR3 length is 15 residues. Germline CDR1 reads LNHDA; CDR2 reads SQIVND (reference sequence). Trimming removed 5 bases from V and 0 bases from J, with 11 bases in between. This CDR3 reads CASSGWTVSNQPQHF. In nucleotides, the CDR3 is TGTGCCAGTAGTGGGTGGACAGTTAGCAATCAGCCCCAGCATTTT.

This clone showed up just a few times. This chain joins TRBV6-1 and TRBJ1-5; no clear D. Trimming stripped 8 bases from V and 2 bases from J, with 4 bases between. Germline CDR1 MNHNS, CDR2 SASEGT. This CDR3 comprises 11 residues. In DNA form, the CDR3 reads TGTGCCAGCCGGGGCAATCAGCCCCAGCATTTT. Translated: CASRGNQPQHF.

The gene calls are TRBV7-8 and TRBJ2-5; 7 bases align to TRBD2. Germline V lookup: CDR1 SGHVS, CDR2 FQNEAQ. The J segment lost 0 bases and the V segment lost 5 bases, leaving 9 bases of the junction unmatched. This CDR3 has 16 amino acids. The CDR3 here is CASSALGGVYQETQYF. The CDR3 bases are TGTGCCAGCAGCGCCTTGGGGGGGGTATACCAAGAGACCCAGTACTTC. Based on the CDR3 plus reference TRBV7-8 and TRBJ2-5, the full variable domain is GAGVSQSPRYKVAKRGQDVALRCDPISGHVSLFWYQQALGQGPEFLTYFQNEAQLDKSGLPSDRFFAERPEGSVSTLKIQRTQQEDSAVYLCASSALGGVYQETQYFGPGTRLLVL.

CDR3 residues: CASSEGGGFYEQYF. In DNA form, the CDR3 reads TGTGCCAGCAGTGAAGGCGGGGGATTCTACGAGCAGTACTTC. The V gene is TRBV6-1, the J gene TRBJ2-7; 7 bases are shared with TRBD2. The CDR3 is made up of 14 amino acids. Trimming removed 1 base from V and 3 bases from J; junction bases left unmatched: 3. Germline CDR1 reads MNHNS; CDR2 reads SASEGT.

The chain's CDR3 is CASSPAQGEDEKLFF. CDR3 bases: TGCGCCAGCAGCCCTGCACAGGGGGAGGATGAAAAACTGTTTTTT. V and J are TRBV4-1 and TRBJ1-4; 8 positions agree with TRBD1. CDR1 and CDR2 from the germline V gene are MGHRA and YSYEKL. This CDR3 contains 15 residues. Trimming cost V 4 bases and J 6 bases; bases outside gene matches: 7.

The gene calls are TRBV19 and TRBJ1-6; D call uncertain. CDR3 size: 15 residues. Germline loops: CDR1 LNHDA, CDR2 SQIVND (reference sequence). The V end lost 6 bases, the J end lost 0 bases, and 9 bases lay between the germline ends. The CDR3, as DNA: TGTGCCAGTAGACGGGAAAGCTCCTATAATTCACCCCTCCACTTT. This sequence encodes CASRRESSYNSPLHF.

This clone was counted a few times. V and J are TRBV5-4 and TRBJ1-1, with D possibly TRBD1 on 5 matching bases. V was clipped by 2 bases and J by 1 base, with 24 bases between them. This CDR3 has 19 amino acids. The germline CDR1 and CDR2 sequences are SGHNT and YYREEE (reference sequence). As DNA, the CDR3 is TGTGCCAGCAGCTTAACAACCGGGACTGAGAATTCGTCGAACACTGAAGCTTTCTTT. This sequence encodes CASSLTTGTENSSNTEAFF. The entire variable domain, with the rest obtained from reference TRBV5-4 and TRBJ1-1, is as follows: ETGVTQSPTHLIKTRGQQVTLRCSSQSGHNTVSWYQQALGQGPQFIFQYYREEENGRGNFPPRFSGLQFPNYSSELNVNALELDDSALYLCASSLTTGTENSSNTEAFFGQGTRLTVV.

The V call is TRBV14, the J call TRBJ1-1; D may be TRBD1 (6 bases). V lost 4 bases to trimming and J lost 0 bases, with 27 bases between them. This CDR3 has 20 residues. Germline V gene sequence: CDR1 SGHDN, CDR2 FVKESK. CDR3 DNA: TGTGCCAGCAGCCTAAATCAGAGGGACACGTTCGACTCGTTGAACACTGAAGCTTTCTTT. It codes for CASSLNQRDTFDSLNTEAFF.

The chain is built from TRBV7-4 and TRBJ1-2; 9 nucleotides align to TRBD1. After removal of 5 bases from V and 6 bases from J, the junction contained 19 bases not matched to a gene. The germline V gene has CDR1 SGHVT and CDR2 SQSDAQ. There are 18 residues in the CDR3. The CDR3, as DNA: TGTGCCAGCAGCCTAATTCCTCGGACAGGGGTGGGTGAACATGGCTACACCTTC. It encodes CASSLIPRTGVGEHGYTF.

The gene calls are TRBV7-9 and TRBJ1-1; 8 bases agree with TRBD1. CDR1 and CDR2 (germline): SEHNR, FQNEAQ (reference sequence). This CDR3 is built from 17 residues. V lost 6 bases to trimming and J lost 4 bases; unmatched junction nucleotides: 16. CDR3 in amino acids: CASSTLPGGAWGTEAFF. CDR3 bases: TGTGCCAGCAGTACACTACCAGGGGGCGCATGGGGCACTGAAGCTTTCTTT.

V is TRBV6-1 and J is TRBJ1-2; 8 nucleotides agree with TRBD1. Trimming removed 2 bases from V and 4 bases from J; junction bases left unmatched: 21. The length of the CDR3 is 20 residues. CDR1 is MNHNS, CDR2 SASEGT, per germline. The CDR3 here is CASSEFGYGGRGLRGYGYTF. CDR3 nucleotides: TGTGCCAGCAGTGAATTTGGTTATGGGGGCAGGGGGCTTCGGGGCTATGGCTACACCTTC.

The V gene is TRBV28, the J gene TRBJ2-7; TRBD2 might be the D (6 bases). Germline-derived CDR1 and CDR2 are MDHEN and SYDVKM. V shed 4 bases and J shed 12 bases, with 16 bases lying between them. The CDR3 contains 12 residues. As DNA, the CDR3 is TGTGCCAGCAGTTCTAAGGGCGGGGTCGTGTACTTC. As protein: CASSSKGGVVYF.

J is TRBJ2-5 and V is TRBV5-1; a possible D gene is TRBD1 (6 bases). Germline V gives CDR1 SGHRS, CDR2 YFSETQ. V was clipped by 1 base and J by 2 bases, with 15 bases between them. This CDR3 comprises 16 residues. The CDR3 is CASSLFPGTYQETQYF. For the CDR3, the DNA is TGCGCCAGCAGCTTGTTCCCCGGGACATATCAAGAGACCCAGTACTTC.

V is TRBV5-4 and J is TRBJ1-4, with 8 bases fitting TRBD1. This CDR3 contains 14 residues. The germline V gene encodes CDR1 SGHNT and CDR2 YYREEE (reference sequence). V shed 4 bases and J 3 bases; nucleotides not matched to a gene: 2. CDR3 amino acids: CASSRRGPNEKLFF. CDR3 nucleotide sequence: TGTGCCAGCAGCCGCAGGGGGCCTAATGAAAAACTGTTTTTT.

This rearrangement joins TRBV5-6 to TRBJ2-5, with TRBD2 identical over 8 bases. J was trimmed by 6 bases and V by 0 bases; bases with no gene match: 7. Germline V gene lookup returns CDR1 SGHDT and CDR2 YYEEEE. The CDR3 has 15 residues. The CDR3 loop is CASSLAGGWGKTQYF. CDR3 sequence (DNA): TGTGCCAGCAGCTTGGCGGGGGGGTGGGGGAAGACCCAGTACTTC.

The rearrangement uses TRBV4-1 and TRBJ1-2; no firm D call. CDR3 length: 16 residues. Germline V gene data show CDR1 as MGHRA and CDR2 as YSYEKL. The V gene lost 4 bases and the J gene lost 8 bases, with 23 bases spanning the gap. The CDR3 bases are TGCGCCAGCAGCCGTGGAATTGACTGCCACCGCGAGGGCTACACCTTC. It yields the protein CASSRGIDCHREGYTF.

V gene TRBV5-6 combines with J gene TRBJ2-5; tentative D call: TRBD1 (6 bases). CDR1 and CDR2 from the germline V gene are SGHDT and YYEEEE. Trimming removed 3 bases from V and 3 bases from J, with 12 bases in between. The CDR3 loop spans 14 amino acids. The CDR3 bases are TGTGCCAGCAGCTGGAAGTACAGGGAAGAGACCCAGTACTTC. It specifies CASSWKYREETQYF.

The J gene is TRBJ1-6, the V gene TRBV5-5, with 10 bases identical to TRBD1. Looked up from germline, CDR1 is SGHKS and CDR2 is YYEKEE (reference sequence). V lost 5 bases, J lost 7 bases, and 21 bases stayed unmatched. This CDR3 has 20 residues. The CDR3 is CASSQTGGPRLLEPNSPLHF. CDR3 DNA sequence: TGTGCCAGCAGTCAGACAGGGGGCCCCCGGCTCCTAGAGCCGAATTCACCCCTCCACTTT.

This clone was recorded only once. The genes are TRBV7-2 and TRBJ2-2; tentatively, D is TRBD1 (6 bases). V was pared by 6 bases and J by 6 bases, with 11 bases between. The CDR3 runs 13 residues. Germline-derived CDR1 and CDR2 are SGHTA and FQGNSA. This CDR3 is CASSLKGAGELFF. The CDR3 bases are TGTGCCAGCAGTCTAAAGGGGGCCGGGGAGCTGTTTTTT. The full variable domain, rest sourced from reference TRBV7-2 and TRBJ2-2, is GAGVSQSPSNKVTEKGKDVELRCDPISGHTALYWYRQSLGQGLEFLIYFQGNSAPDKSGLPSDRFSAERTGGSVSTLTIQRTQQEDSAVYLCASSLKGAGELFFGEGSRLTVL.

The V call is TRBV4-3, the J call TRBJ2-7; D may be TRBD1 (6 bases). V was pared by 0 bases and J by 1 base, with 13 bases between. The germline V gene has CDR1 LGHNA and CDR2 YSLEER. The CDR3 is 16 residues long. The CDR3 coding sequence is TGCGCCAGCAGCCAAGATACCACAGGGATTTCCTACGAGCAGTACTTC. Amino acid sequence: CASSQDTTGISYEQYF.

The chain recombines TRBV13 with TRBJ2-2; a possible D gene is TRBD1 (5 bases). The CDR3 is made up of 15 amino acids. Germline-derived CDR1 and CDR2 are PRHDT and FYEKMQ (reference sequence). V was clipped by 5 bases and J by 5 bases, with 15 bases between them. CDR3 nucleotides: TGTGCCAGCAGCAGGGGTGGTCTGCGGACCGGGGAGCTGTTTTTT. It specifies CASSRGGLRTGELFF.

This rearrangement joins TRBV4-3 to TRBJ1-6; D might be TRBD1 (5 bases). Trimming cost V 0 bases and J 7 bases, with 19 bases left between them. CDR1 is LGHNA, CDR2 YSLEER, per germline. The CDR3 spans 18 residues. The CDR3 loop is CASSQEGPGGFRNSPLHF. As DNA, the CDR3 is TGCGCCAGCAGCCAAGAAGGCCCCGGGGGGTTCAGGAATTCACCCCTCCACTTT.

The chain is built from TRBV28 and TRBJ1-6; 8 bases line up with TRBD1. The CDR3 is 18 amino acids. With V trimmed by 6 bases and J by 8 bases, 18 bases remained unmatched. Germline CDR1 MDHEN, CDR2 SYDVKM. The CDR3 DNA reads as TGTGCCAGCAGGTATCCCAGGGGGCGCCTTCAATACCATTCACCCCTCCACTTT. It encodes CASRYPRGRLQYHSPLHF.

The gene calls are TRBV27 and TRBJ1-5; D is unclear. Germline lookup yields CDR1 MNHEY and CDR2 SMNVEV (reference sequence). V was shortened by 11 bases and J by 10 bases, with 24 bases between the two germline ends. The CDR3 is 14 residues long. CDR3 amino acids: CASQPTIAGEPQHF. CDR3 DNA: TGTGCCTCACAGCCGACGATTGCGGGTGAACCCCAGCATTTT.

The V and J genes are TRBV14 and TRBJ2-3; 11 bases map to TRBD2. This CDR3 region has 17 residues. V lost 4 bases, J lost 4 bases, and 10 bases stayed unmatched. Germline V gene sequence: CDR1 SGHDN, CDR2 FVKESK. The DNA for the CDR3 is TGTGCCAGCAGCCCCGGGGAAGTAGCGGGGGGGCCAGATACGCAGTATTTT. This encodes CASSPGEVAGGPDTQYF.

The chain uses TRBV13 and TRBJ2-1, with a possible D match to TRBD2 (7 bases). CDR3 size: 16 residues. The V gene lost 1 base and the J gene lost 2 bases, with 12 bases spanning the gap. Germline lookup yields CDR1 PRHDT and CDR2 FYEKMQ (reference sequence). CDR3 DNA: TGTGCCAGCAGCTTAGACCGGGGGGCAACCTACAATGAGCAGTTCTTC. Protein sequence: CASSLDRGATYNEQFF.

The rearrangement links TRBV4-1 to TRBJ1-1; D gene unclear. The V and J ends lost 3 bases and 0 bases respectively, with 8 bases between them. Germline assignment: CDR1 MGHRA and CDR2 YSYEKL. The CDR3 has 14 residues. The chain's CDR3 is CASSQGGVNTEAFF. The CDR3 DNA reads TGCGCCAGCAGCCAGGGAGGTGTGAACACTGAAGCTTTCTTT.

The V call is TRBV18, the J call TRBJ2-7, with 7 positions matching TRBD1. V lost 3 bases and J lost 1; bases outside the gene matches: 9. CDR3 length: 16 residues. The germline V gene encodes CDR1 KGHSH and CDR2 LQKENI. CDR3 in amino acids: CASSPTRGLGSYEQYF. CDR3 coding DNA: TGTGCCAGCTCACCTACAAGGGGGCTAGGATCCTACGAGCAGTACTTC.

J is TRBJ2-7 and V is TRBV7-8, with D possibly matching TRBD1 (5 bases). The CDR3 is 19 residues long. Trimming removed 2 bases from V and 0 bases from J, with 23 bases in between. CDR1 and CDR2 (germline): SGHVS, FQNEAQ. CDR3 nucleotide sequence: TGTGCCAGCAGCTTATCAGTTAGGGGTAGGCACATCCTCTCCTACGAGCAGTACTTC. This translates into CASSLSVRGRHILSYEQYF.

CDR3 sequence reads: CAISGIAGNTGELFF. In DNA, the CDR3 is TGTGCCATCAGTGGGATAGCGGGGAACACCGGGGAGCTGTTTTTT. This chain uses TRBV10-3 with TRBJ2-2; TRBD2 aligns across 7 bases. V gave up 4 bases and J gave up 1 base; unmatched junction bases: 3. Germline CDR1 is ENHRY and CDR2 is SYGVKD. This CDR3 spans 15 amino acids.